This entry concerns a single TCR beta chain. Antigen: not known. Relative to the germline gene, one junction end is altered; a read error may explain this. Amplification used 60 Vbeta primers and 13 Jbeta primers. Using immunoSEQ multiplex PCR, the repertoire was profiled, and TCRdb retains in-frame clones only, with some absent. Of some 87,000 clones detected, nearly 70% appear once; the ten largest clones hold roughly 16%. This specimen belongs to a study of cytomegalovirus exposure and HLA in healthy donors. Overall study results and limits: A later analysis reportedly found fewer N-insertions in an Asian-associated ancestry cluster than the approximately 660-donor mean.

The CDR3 runs 15 residues. Germline V lookup: CDR1 LNHDA, CDR2 SQIVND (reference sequence). This receptor was obtained from a woman aged 45-65 years in good health and CMV-seropositive. The gene calls are TRBV19 and TRBJ2-7; TRBD2 is a possible D gene (7 bases). Sequences were obtained from PBMCs. The CDR3 coding sequence is TGTGCCGGTAGATATCTGTCGGGGGGCAAAGGTGAGCAGTACTTC. Amino acid sequence: CAGRYLSGGKGEQYF.